This T cell receptor beta chain was sequenced during a study of T-cell memory formation after mild COVID-19. The germline V gene encodes CDR1 GTSNPN and CDR2 SVGIG (reference sequence). CDR3 length: 14 amino acids. V was pared by 4 bases and J by 4 bases, with 17 bases between. TCRdb re-analysed the 5' RACE reads in MiXCR, keeping a single row per CDR3 protein. The table shows fewer than 650,000 distinct CDR3 sequences, with roughly 21% occurring only once. The chain combines TRBV30 with TRBJ2-7; maybe TRBD2 (6 bases). The sample comprised PBMCs or a T cell subset sorted from them (not recorded which). The TCR originated in an adult woman who had mild COVID-19 (a few samples of this study predate the infection). Cell type and time point are not known. The CDR3 here is CAWTGGGRKYEQYF. The CDR3 DNA reads as TGTGCCTGGACCGGTGGTGGGAGGAAATACGAGCAGTACTTC.